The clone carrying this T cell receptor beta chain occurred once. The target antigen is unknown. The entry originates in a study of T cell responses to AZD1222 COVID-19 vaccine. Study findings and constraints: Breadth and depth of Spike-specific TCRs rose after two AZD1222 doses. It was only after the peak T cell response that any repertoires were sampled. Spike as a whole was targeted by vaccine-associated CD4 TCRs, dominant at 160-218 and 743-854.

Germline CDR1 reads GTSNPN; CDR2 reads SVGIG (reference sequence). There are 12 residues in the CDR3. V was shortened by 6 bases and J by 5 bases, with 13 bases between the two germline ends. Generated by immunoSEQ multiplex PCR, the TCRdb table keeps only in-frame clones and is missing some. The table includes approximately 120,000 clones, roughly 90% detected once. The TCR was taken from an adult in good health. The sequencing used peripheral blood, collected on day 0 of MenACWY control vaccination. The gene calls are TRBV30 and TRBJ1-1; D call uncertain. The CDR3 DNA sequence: TGTGCCTGTGAGGGTAGGGAAACTGAAGCTTTCTTT. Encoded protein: CACEGRETEAFF.